A selection of T cell receptor beta chains follows, all from one sample in a study of T cell responses to AZD1222 COVID-19 vaccine. This table comes from immunoSEQ multiplex PCR, and its TCRdb copy is limited to in-frame clones, with some not included. The profile shows 100,000 to 150,000 clones, 70% to 90% of them singletons. The starting material was peripheral blood, obtained 28 days after the second AZD1222 dose. The receptors shown here come from an adult who received the AZD1222 COVID-19 vaccine. Both conserved end residues are part of each CDR3. The D gene is left open where the match is weak. Not all rows give a size; the values are once, few, many and, for expanded clones, a class.

j_call d_call clone_size v_call cdr3_aa cdr3_nt
TRBJ1-3 - - TRBV19 CASSADGWRSGNTIYF TGTGCCAGTAGTGCCGACGGCTGGAGGTCTGGAAACACCATATATTTT
TRBJ2-1 TRBD1 - TRBV5-1 CASIPTGSPYNEQFF TGCGCCAGCATCCCGACAGGGAGCCCCTACAATGAGCAGTTCTTC
TRBJ2-7 TRBD1 - TRBV7-6 CASSKGQGGVYEQYF TGTGCCAGCAGCAAGGGACAGGGAGGGGTCTACGAGCAGTACTTC
TRBJ1-1 - - TRBV7-9 CASSWKNTEAFF TGTGCCAGCAGCTGGAAGAACACTGAAGCTTTCTTT
TRBJ2-7 TRBD1 - TRBV11-2 CASSWDRGREQYF TGTGCCAGCAGCTGGGACAGGGGGCGTGAGCAGTACTTC
TRBJ2-7 TRBD1 - TRBV15 CATSTGGFREQYF TGTGCCACCAGCACAGGGGGCTTTCGAGAGCAGTACTTC
TRBJ2-7 - - TRBV7-2 CASSLVADSYEQYF TGTGCCAGCAGCTTGGTTGCTGACTCCTACGAGCAGTACTTC
TRBJ2-7 - - TRBV27 CASSGGGPSYEQYF TGTGCCAGCAGTGGTGGAGGCCCCTCCTACGAGCAGTACTTC
TRBJ1-1 - - TRBV30 CAWSSQMNTEAFF TGTGCCTGGAGTTCACAGATGAACACTGAAGCTTTCTTT
TRBJ1-5 - once TRBV2 CASSQQGVYQPQHF TGTGCCAGCAGCCAACAGGGAGTATATCAGCCCCAGCATTTT
TRBJ1-1 TRBD1 - TRBV6-1 CASSEWGQLNTEAFF TGTGCCAGCAGTGAATGGGGACAGTTGAACACTGAAGCTTTCTTT
TRBJ1-2 - - TRBV18 CASSLSGDGYTF TGTGCCAGCTCACTTAGCGGGGACGGCTACACCTTC
TRBJ2-7 - - TRBV18 CASADPGDGSYEQYF TGTGCCAGCGCCGATCCGGGGGACGGTTCCTACGAGCAGTACTTC
TRBJ2-2 - - TRBV7-8 CASSSHTGELFF TGTGCCAGCAGCTCACACACCGGGGAGCTGTTTTTT
TRBJ2-3 - - TRBV18 CASSPSGVSTDTQYF TGTGCCAGCTCACCATCGGGGGTTAGCACAGATACGCAGTATTTT
TRBJ2-2 TRBD2 - TRBV7-6 CASSLSSGGTGELFF TGTGCCAGCAGCTTAAGCAGCGGGGGGACCGGGGAGCTGTTTTTT
TRBJ2-5 TRBD2 - TRBV2 CASSGAGVETQYF TGTGCCAGCAGCGGAGCGGGGGTGGAGACCCAGTACTTC
TRBJ1-3 - - TRBV5-5 CASSQQGGNTIYF TGTGCCAGCAGCCAACAGGGAGGAAACACCATATATTTT
TRBJ1-1 - once TRBV28 CASSASGGTEAFF TGTGCCAGCAGCGCTTCCGGGGGCACTGAAGCTTTCTTT
TRBJ1-2 - - TRBV19 CASSVDSLNYGYTF TGTGCCAGTAGTGTTGATTCCTTGAACTATGGCTACACCTTC
TRBJ2-3 - - TRBV2 CASRGDPRADTQYF TGTGCCAGCAGGGGGGACCCAAGGGCAGATACGCAGTATTTT
TRBJ1-2 - - TRBV7-6 CASSLVQAGANYGYTF TGTGCCAGCAGCTTAGTCCAAGCGGGAGCAAACTATGGCTACACCTTC
TRBJ2-7 TRBD1 - TRBV2 CASRGQIYEQYF TGTGCCAGCAGGGGACAGATATACGAGCAGTACTTC
TRBJ2-2 TRBD1 - TRBV14 CASSTQPGQGNTGELFF TGTGCCAGCAGTACACAACCGGGACAGGGTAACACCGGGGAGCTGTTTTTT
TRBJ2-1 - - TRBV28 CASSFMWGEGYNEQFF TGTGCCAGCAGTTTTATGTGGGGGGAAGGTTACAATGAGCAGTTCTTC
TRBJ2-2 - - TRBV4-2 CASSQETRGTGELFF TGTGCCAGCAGCCAAGAGACTAGGGGTACCGGGGAGCTGTTTTTT
TRBJ2-1 - few TRBV12-3/TRBV12-4 CASISFPNEQFF TGTGCCAGCATCTCATTTCCAAATGAGCAGTTCTTC
TRBJ2-7 - - TRBV4-1 CASSQGVEQYF TGCGCCAGCAGCCAGGGGGTTGAGCAGTACTTC
TRBJ1-6 - - TRBV2 CASSGGSPLHF TGTGCCAGCAGCGGGGGATCACCCCTCCACTTT
TRBJ1-6 - - TRBV27 CASRIDSTGLNYNSPLHF TGTGCCAGCAGGATTGACTCGACAGGTTTGAACTATAATTCACCCCTCCACTTT
TRBJ2-1 TRBD2 - TRBV28 CASSLGSSGRGNEQFF TGTGCCAGCAGTTTAGGGTCTAGCGGGAGAGGTAATGAGCAGTTCTTC
TRBJ1-1 - - TRBV6-2/TRBV6-3 CASSYKSLSRGTEAFF TGTGCCAGCAGTTACAAGTCTTTGTCGCGCGGGACTGAAGCTTTCTTT
TRBJ2-1 - - TRBV2 CASSESSYYNEQFF TGTGCCAGCAGTGAAAGTTCCTATTACAATGAGCAGTTCTTC
TRBJ2-7 - - TRBV5-4 CASSLGAQYF TGTGCCAGCAGCTTGGGGGCGCAGTACTTC
TRBJ2-1 TRBD2 - TRBV12-3/TRBV12-4 CASSSGGLGEQFF TGTGCCAGCAGTTCGGGGGGGCTCGGTGAGCAGTTCTTC